A selection of T cell receptor beta chains follows, all from one sample in a study of T cell repertoires in ileal Crohn's disease. Sequencing used immunoSEQ multiplex PCR; TCRdb keeps in-frame clones, though not all of them. The sample lists roughly 13,000 clones, roughly 85% occurring once. Sequenced material: ileal tissue. The receptors stem from an adult with Crohn's disease. Both conserved end residues are trimmed from each CDR3. The order of the fields is CDR3 protein, V gene, clone size, J gene. Rows give clone size only sometimes, using once, few, many, or a class for an expanded clone.

ASSSQPTSWYEQY	TRBV28	NA	TRBJ2-7
ASSLLGGSGANVLT	TRBV5-1	NA	TRBJ2-6
AWSVQDGRLSNQPQH	TRBV30	NA	TRBJ1-5
SVGARYTDTQY	TRBV29-1	NA	TRBJ2-3
ASSFRQGDQPQH	TRBV7-2	NA	TRBJ1-5
AWSQTGMNEKLF	TRBV30	NA	TRBJ1-4
ASSLGGLSFPQY	TRBV5-4	NA	TRBJ2-3
ASSPNDRGTGNTIY	TRBV7-6	NA	TRBJ1-3
ASSLDRGSYEQY	TRBV5-4	NA	TRBJ2-7
ASSPTGNQPQH	TRBV18	NA	TRBJ1-5
ASSPLTGGNQPQH	TRBV6-5	NA	TRBJ1-5
ASNFGTGVNTEAF	TRBV6-6	NA	TRBJ1-1
ASSEFSGGAETQY	TRBV2	few	TRBJ2-5
ASSLGGLAGGETQY	TRBV7-2	once	TRBJ2-5
ASKSGVSGNTIY	TRBV6-5	NA	TRBJ1-3
ASSAGRRGYEQY	TRBV19	few	TRBJ2-7